The clone carrying this T cell receptor beta chain has more than one count but fewer than ten. The entry originates in a study of shared T cell receptors in the human thymus. Germline CDR1 and CDR2: SGHVS and FNYEAQ. J gave up 6 bases and V 0 bases, and 18 bases lay outside the gene matches. This CDR3 contains 20 residues. The data were produced by immunoSEQ multiplex PCR, yet TCRdb's version contains in-frame clones alone and is incomplete. The sample consists of over 650,000 clones, 70% to 90% of them appearing once. This sample also belongs to another study, concerning human thymus T cells. That source notes: V and J genes seemed to be used with bias in thymic and blood repertoires. As related research reported, thymic repertoires overlapped highly among unrelated individuals.

The chain couples TRBV7-6 to TRBJ2-7; 12 nucleotides line up with TRBD1. This clonotype was sampled from a boy under two years old with a congenital heart defect. The sample taken for sequencing was thymocytes. CDR3 nucleotide sequence: TGTGCCAGCAGCTTAGCTCCCCGGGACAGGGGGCCCATTTCGGGGTCCGAGCAGTACTTC. Translated: CASSLAPRDRGPISGSEQYF.